The 32 T cell receptor beta chains below come from one sample, sequenced in a study of blood T cell repertoires in COVID-19. Profiled with immunoSEQ multiplex PCR; TCRdb holds only in-frame clones, not every one. Among about 200,000 clones listed, 86% were seen once. The specimen sequenced was PBMCs or T cells enriched from blood (not recorded which). The receptors originated from a middle-aged man with acute COVID-19.

The rearrangement joins TRBV5-1 to TRBJ2-1; perhaps TRBD2 as D (6 bases). From germline, CDR1 is SGHRS and CDR2 YFSETQ. V dropped 4 bases and J dropped 7 bases, with 9 bases sitting between them. The CDR3 is 12 residues long. The DNA for the CDR3 is TGCGCCAGCAGCGGGGACTGGAATGAGCAGTTCTTC. This sequence encodes CASSGDWNEQFF.

J is TRBJ2-1 and V is TRBV25-1; unclear D gene. Germline V gene sequence: CDR1 MGHDK, CDR2 SYGVNS. The CDR3 is 13 residues long. V gave up 7 bases and J gave up 9 bases, with 16 bases separating them. CDR3 in DNA: TGTGCCAGCACTACCACGCGGAGCCCTGAGCAGTTCTTC. Translating it yields CASTTTRSPEQFF.

This chain joins TRBV6-2 or TRBV6-3 and TRBJ1-5, with 9 nucleotides matching TRBD1. The CDR3 length is 14 residues. Germline V gene sequence: CDR1 MNHEY, CDR2 SVGEGT. V was clipped by 5 bases and J by 6 bases; unmatched bases: 5. The CDR3 DNA sequence: TGTGCCAGCAGTGCCCGGACAGGGGTTCAGCCCCAGCATTTT. It encodes CASSARTGVQPQHF.

V and J are TRBV15 and TRBJ2-7; TRBD1 matches 8 bases. The ends lost 3 bases at V and 3 bases at J; junction bases unmatched: 7. The CDR3 loop spans 15 amino acids. From germline, CDR1 is LNHNV and CDR2 YYDKDF (reference sequence). The CDR3 coding sequence is TGTGCCACCAGCAGTCCCCAGGGGGCTCTCTACGAGCAGTACTTC. Amino acids: CATSSPQGALYEQYF.

The J gene is TRBJ1-5, the V gene TRBV27, with a tentative D call TRBD1 (5 bases). The length of the CDR3 is 16 residues. Between the trimmed V and J ends, which lost 0 bases and 0 bases, there was a span of 9 bases. Looked up from germline, CDR1 is MNHEY and CDR2 is SMNVEV (reference sequence). CDR3 protein: CASSLSRQNSNQPQHF. The DNA for the CDR3 is TGTGCCAGCAGTTTATCTCGACAGAATAGCAATCAGCCCCAGCATTTT.

The CDR3 reads CASSQVNRGDETQYF. CDR3 DNA sequence: TGTGCCAGCAGCCAGGTTAACAGGGGGGATGAGACCCAGTACTTC. J is TRBJ2-5 and V is TRBV4-2; 8 bases map to TRBD1. Germline-derived CDR1 and CDR2 are LGHNA and YNFKEQ. V trimming: 3 bases; J trimming: 5 bases; junction bases outside the gene matches: 8. The CDR3 loop spans 15 amino acids.

V gene TRBV28 combines with J gene TRBJ2-7; no reliable D call. Germline CDR1 MDHEN, CDR2 SYDVKM. This CDR3 has 11 residues. Trimming took off 4 bases at V and 4 bases at J, with 5 bases between the two ends. CDR3 sequence: CASSSIYEQYF. CDR3 DNA: TGTGCCAGCAGTTCTATTTACGAGCAGTACTTC.

This clone was seen just once. CDR3 in amino acids: CATSTLTSGDSYEQYF. CDR3 nucleotides: TGTGCCACCTCAACCCTTACTAGCGGGGATTCCTACGAGCAGTACTTC. V is TRBV25-1 and J is TRBJ2-7; TRBD2 matches 10 bases. With 10 bases clipped from V and 1 base from J, the junction kept 13 bases outside the gene matches. Germline CDR1 MGHDK, CDR2 SYGVNS. The CDR3 length is 16 residues.

This clone was observed a few times. The chain recombines TRBV19 with TRBJ1-2; TRBD1 matches 9 bases. With V trimmed by 5 bases and J by 7 bases, 8 bases remained unmatched. The CDR3 length is 14 residues. The germline CDR1 and CDR2 sequences are LNHDA and SQIVND (reference sequence). CDR3 in amino acids: CASSPLTGGIGYTF. The CDR3 nucleotides read TGTGCCAGTAGTCCTCTGACAGGGGGTATTGGCTACACCTTC.

The chain joins TRBV28 to TRBJ1-3; D is unclear. There are 15 residues in the CDR3. V gave up 6 bases and J gave up 0 bases, with 12 bases separating them. Germline assignment: CDR1 MDHEN and CDR2 SYDVKM. The CDR3 sequence: CASSRLKISGNTIYF. The CDR3 DNA is TGTGCCAGCAGCCGGTTAAAGATCTCTGGAAACACCATATATTTT.

The rearrangement joins TRBV9 to TRBJ2-2, with 7 bases aligning to TRBD2. Germline V gives CDR1 SGDLS, CDR2 YYNGEE. The V segment lost 7 bases and the J segment 5 bases; nucleotides outside the gene matches: 11. This CDR3 comprises 15 residues. CDR3: CASGEAGVSTGELFF. The CDR3 DNA sequence: TGTGCCAGCGGGGAGGCGGGAGTGAGTACCGGGGAGCTGTTTTTT. The variable domain in full, with the rest retrieved from reference TRBV9 and TRBJ2-2, is DSGVTQTPKHLITATGQRVTLRCSPRSGDLSVYWYQQSLDQGLQFLIQYYNGEERAKGNILERFSAQQFPDLHSELNLSSLELGDSALYFCASGEAGVSTGELFFGEGSRLTVL.

The chain recombines TRBV11-3 with TRBJ2-7; tentative D call: TRBD2 (5 bases). The germline V gene encodes CDR1 SGHNT and CDR2 YENEEA. Trimming stripped 2 bases from V and 4 bases from J, with 12 bases between. The CDR3 covers 14 residues. Here the CDR3 reads CASSLFPGDYEQYF. CDR3 in DNA: TGTGCCAGCAGCTTATTCCCCGGGGATTACGAGCAGTACTTC.

V gene TRBV5-1 combines with J gene TRBJ1-1; the match to TRBD1 covers 7 bases. Per germline, CDR1 SGHRS and CDR2 YFSETQ. With V trimmed by 4 bases and J by 0 bases, 3 bases remained unmatched. The CDR3 length is 14 residues. The CDR3 coding sequence is TGCGCCAGCAGCCAGGGACAGATGAACACTGAAGCTTTCTTT. Translating gives CASSQGQMNTEAFF.

This rearrangement joins TRBV28 to TRBJ2-7, with 10 positions matching TRBD1. The CDR3 runs 17 residues. Germline CDR1 reads MDHEN; CDR2 reads SYDVKM. V dropped 8 bases and J dropped 0; count of bases not matched to a gene: 13. The CDR3 DNA follows: TGTGCCAGCTTGACAGGGGGCTTGAGCGGAACCTCCTACGAGCAGTACTTC. Translated, it gives CASLTGGLSGTSYEQYF. Together with reference TRBV28 and TRBJ2-7, the CDR3 gives the full variable domain: DVKVTQSSRYLVKRTGEKVFLECVQDMDHENMFWYRQDPGLGLRLIYFSYDVKMKEKGDIPEGYSVSREKKERFSLILESASTNQTSMYLCASLTGGLSGTSYEQYFGPGTRLTVT.

The chain is built from TRBV27 and TRBJ2-7, with D perhaps matching TRBD2 (6 bases). V lost 8 bases, J lost 4 bases, and 27 bases lay in between. The CDR3 is 17 residues long. The germline CDR1 and CDR2 sequences are MNHEY and SMNVEV (reference sequence). CDR3 DNA: TGTGCCAGCTCCCCGTGGCGGGAAGGCTCTCTCCAGTACGAGCAGTACTTC. As protein: CASSPWREGSLQYEQYF.

The rearrangement uses TRBV9 and TRBJ2-1; TRBD2 matches 10 bases. CDR1 and CDR2 (germline): SGDLS, YYNGEE. The CDR3 is 15 residues long. V lost 5 bases to trimming and J lost 9 bases; unmatched junction nucleotides: 11. This chain's CDR3 is CASRPGLARVSEQFF. In DNA, the CDR3 is TGTGCCAGCAGACCGGGACTAGCGAGGGTCAGTGAGCAGTTCTTC.

The chain has TRBV18 and TRBJ2-5; the D gene is possibly TRBD1 (6 bases). The V end was cut by 6 bases, the J end by 2 bases, with 16 bases between. CDR1 is KGHSH, CDR2 LQKENI, per germline. This CDR3 has 15 residues. Here the CDR3 reads CASSSGQPPQETQYF. The CDR3 DNA sequence: TGTGCCAGCTCCTCAGGACAGCCACCTCAAGAGACCCAGTACTTC.

The chain combines TRBV29-1 with TRBJ1-1; tentatively, D is TRBD1 (5 bases). Trimming stripped 2 bases from V and 4 bases from J, with 11 bases between. Germline lookup yields CDR1 SQVTM and CDR2 ANQGSEA. This CDR3 is 13 amino acids long. For the CDR3, the DNA is TGCAGCGTTGAAACCCTCGGGGGCACTGAAGCTTTCTTT. Its protein product is CSVETLGGTEAFF.

V gene TRBV14 combines with J gene TRBJ2-5, with D perhaps TRBD1 (5 bases). In germline, CDR1 is SGHDN, CDR2 FVKESK. Trimming stripped 0 bases from V and 4 bases from J, with 18 bases between. There are 17 residues in the CDR3. CDR3 residues: CASSQDPIQAVGETQYF. The CDR3 nucleotides are TGTGCCAGCAGCCAAGACCCTATACAGGCGGTCGGAGAGACCCAGTACTTC.

The CDR3 DNA follows: TGTGCCAGCAGTGAATACTTCGGTACCTCGAAGGGGGACGAGCAGTACTTC. It yields the protein CASSEYFGTSKGDEQYF. The chain uses TRBV2 and TRBJ2-7; D possibly corresponds to TRBD1 (6 bases). Germline V lookup: CDR1 SNHLY, CDR2 FYNNEI. Trimming left V 2 bases short and J 5 bases short, with 22 bases between. The CDR3 extends over 17 amino acids.

The chain combines TRBV28 with TRBJ1-5, with a tentative D call TRBD1 (6 bases). This CDR3 is 13 amino acids long. Trimming took off 6 bases at V and 6 bases at J, with 12 bases between the two ends. The V gene's germline CDR1 is MDHEN and CDR2 SYDVKM. The CDR3 sequence: CASRQGPVQPQHF. The CDR3 DNA reads TGTGCCAGCAGACAGGGCCCCGTTCAGCCCCAGCATTTT.

This chain uses TRBV2 with TRBJ2-7; TRBD1 is a possible D gene (5 bases). The CDR3 loop spans 13 amino acids. Looked up from germline, CDR1 is SNHLY and CDR2 is FYNNEI. V was clipped by 6 bases and J by 1 base, with 10 bases between them. This CDR3 reads CASRIQVSYEQYF. CDR3 bases: TGTGCCAGCAGGATACAGGTTTCCTACGAGCAGTACTTC.

This clone was seen many times. The chain uses TRBV25-1 and TRBJ2-5; D perhaps matches TRBD1 (6 bases). V lost 4 bases and J lost 1, with 10 bases in between. The germline gives CDR1 MGHDK, CDR2 SYGVNS. This CDR3 is 14 amino acids long. The CDR3 loop is CASSGNRVQETQYF. The CDR3 nucleotides read TGTGCCAGCAGTGGGAACAGGGTCCAAGAGACCCAGTACTTC.

The V gene is TRBV7-9, the J gene TRBJ1-1; D is undetermined. The CDR3 is 13 amino acids. Germline V lookup: CDR1 SEHNR, CDR2 FQNEAQ (reference sequence). Trimming left V 5 bases short and J 0 bases short, with 7 bases between. The CDR3 DNA follows: TGTGCCAGCAGCCACAGTTTGAACACTGAAGCTTTCTTT. This sequence encodes CASSHSLNTEAFF.

The chain couples TRBV7-3 to TRBJ2-1; 7 bases are shared with TRBD2. Germline lookup yields CDR1 SGHTA and CDR2 FQGTGA. With V trimmed by 2 bases and J by 10 bases, 8 bases remained unmatched. This CDR3 spans 14 amino acids. Here the CDR3 reads CASSLEGAGVEQFF. CDR3 sequence (DNA): TGTGCCAGCAGCTTAGAGGGTGCGGGAGTGGAGCAGTTCTTC.

V is TRBV7-3 and J is TRBJ2-3, with unresolved D. This CDR3 region has 14 residues. Trimming removed 5 bases from V and 2 bases from J, with 11 bases in between. CDR1 and CDR2 from the germline V gene are SGHTA and FQGTGA. CDR3 amino acids: CASSPTSFTDTQYF. The CDR3 region has the DNA TGTGCCAGCAGCCCTACTTCTTTCACAGATACGCAGTATTTT.

The genes are TRBV3-1 (or the pseudogene TRBV3-2) and TRBJ2-5; D remains unclear. V lost 5 bases to trimming and J lost 4 bases, with 5 bases between them. The CDR3 is 11 amino acids. CDR1 is LGHDT and CDR2 is YNNKEL in the germline V gene (reference sequence). For the CDR3, the DNA is TGTGCCAGCAGCATCGGAGAGACCCAGTACTTC. Translated: CASSIGETQYF.

This clone was found a few times. The chain links TRBV3-1 (or the pseudogene TRBV3-2) to TRBJ2-5; the match to TRBD1 covers 7 bases. The CDR3 runs to 15 residues. V was clipped by 5 bases and J by 5 bases; unmatched bases: 11. Germline CDR1 LGHDT, CDR2 YNNKEL (reference sequence). CDR3 DNA sequence: TGTGCCAGCAGCAAAAGACAGGGTAGTTTTGAGACCCAGTACTTC. Translation: CASSKRQGSFETQYF.

The chain links TRBV7-2 to TRBJ2-7; 8 nucleotides line up with TRBD2. Germline CDR1 is SGHTA and CDR2 is FQGNSA. The CDR3 covers 15 residues. The J segment lost 3 bases and the V segment lost 6 bases, leaving 10 bases of the junction unmatched. The CDR3 sequence: CASSFPPGGVYEQYF. The CDR3 DNA reads as TGTGCCAGCAGTTTCCCCCCGGGAGGGGTCTACGAGCAGTACTTC.

The V and J genes are TRBV7-2 and TRBJ2-5; possibly TRBD1 for D (5 bases). With 5 bases removed from V and 3 bases from J, the gap between germline ends came to 13 bases. The CDR3 runs 14 residues. Germline assignment: CDR1 SGHTA and CDR2 FQGNSA. CDR3 DNA sequence: TGTGCCAGCAGCAGGGGCTTTGGGGAAGAGACCCAGTACTTC. Amino acids: CASSRGFGEETQYF.

The chain has TRBV27 and TRBJ2-1; 12 bases align to TRBD1. This CDR3 is 14 amino acids long. Germline V gives CDR1 MNHEY, CDR2 SMNVEV (reference sequence). The V and J ends lost 6 bases and 8 bases, in that order; junction bases with no gene match: 5. This CDR3 is CASSPGQGAYEQFF. The CDR3 coding sequence is TGTGCCAGCAGCCCGGGACAGGGGGCCTATGAGCAGTTCTTC.

The V call is TRBV6-6, the J call TRBJ1-3; D possibly corresponds to TRBD1 (6 bases). Trimming took off 5 bases at V and 0 bases at J, with 11 bases between the two ends. Germline CDR1 and CDR2: MNHNY and SVGAGI (reference sequence). The CDR3 consists of 15 residues. The CDR3 DNA sequence: TGTGCCAGCAGTCAACAGGGTAGCTCTGGAAACACCATATATTTT. It codes for CASSQQGSSGNTIYF.